This T cell receptor beta chain originates from a study of control samples from healthy donors and cancer patients. The V gene lost 1 base and the J gene lost 8 bases, with 11 bases spanning the gap. CDR3 length: 13 residues. Germline CDR1 LNHDA, CDR2 SQIVND (reference sequence). Assay used: immunoSEQ multiplex PCR; TCRdb lists only in-frame clones, some missing. The sample holds more than 95,000 clones, approximately 89% seen once. The chain combines TRBV19 with TRBJ1-1; no firm D call. This receptor was identified in a man in his 60s in good health. The material sequenced was blood. The CDR3 DNA is TGTGCCAGTAGTATAGCTGGCCAGGCAGAAGCTTTCTTT. It specifies CASSIAGQAEAFF.